A single sample gave rise to the 30 T cell receptor beta chains below, sequenced in a study of graft-versus-host responses after intestinal transplantation. Sequencing used immunoSEQ multiplex PCR; TCRdb keeps in-frame clones, though not all of them. The sample carries roughly 60,000 clones, about 87% recorded once. This sample comprised PBMCs, obtained 26 days after transplant. The receptors shown here come from a human patient who received an intestinal transplant, so some T cells may come from the graft donor.

The rearrangement joins TRBV7-9 to TRBJ1-2, with 7 bases matching TRBD1. The CDR3 covers 13 residues. J was trimmed by 7 bases and V by 5 bases; bases with no gene match: 7. The germline V gene encodes CDR1 SEHNR and CDR2 FQNEAQ (reference sequence). The chain's CDR3 is CASSHSQGSGYTF. The CDR3 nucleotides are TGTGCCAGCAGCCATTCACAGGGGTCTGGCTACACCTTC.

This rearrangement joins TRBV2 to TRBJ1-5; perhaps TRBD1 as D (6 bases). This CDR3 is 15 amino acids long. The germline CDR1 and CDR2 sequences are SNHLY and FYNNEI. Trimming cost V 6 bases and J 7 bases, with 19 bases left between them. CDR3 protein: CASRPRGGQGQPQHF. CDR3 in DNA: TGTGCCAGCAGACCTCGGGGGGGGCAGGGGCAGCCCCAGCATTTT.

The CDR3 DNA is TGTGCCAGCAGTCAGGACAGTCAAGAGACCCAGTACTTC. The encoded protein is CASSQDSQETQYF. The chain is built from TRBV6-6 and TRBJ2-5; a weak D match, TRBD1 (6 bases). The CDR3 covers 13 residues. Trimming stripped 5 bases from V and 2 bases from J, with 9 bases between. Germline loops: CDR1 MNHNY, CDR2 SVGAGI (reference sequence).

The chain is built from TRBV5-4 and TRBJ2-3, with TRBD1 as a possible D gene (6 bases). The CDR3 has 14 residues. V dropped 3 bases and J dropped 3 bases, with 11 bases sitting between them. Germline CDR1 reads SGHNT; CDR2 reads YYREEE (reference sequence). The chain's CDR3 is CASSSTTGTDTQYF. The CDR3 nucleotides read TGTGCCAGCAGCTCAACAACAGGGACAGATACGCAGTATTTT.

The V and J genes are TRBV13 and TRBJ2-5; a weak D match, TRBD2 (7 bases). Trimming shortened V by 2 bases and J by 4 bases, and 23 bases separated the two germline ends. The CDR3 has 18 amino acids. The germline V gene has CDR1 PRHDT and CDR2 FYEKMQ (reference sequence). The CDR3 DNA follows: TGTGCCAGCAGCTTAACAGTGGCCGGTGGGGGGGCTCCAGAGACCCAGTACTTC. Residues: CASSLTVAGGGAPETQYF.

The chain links TRBV5-5 to TRBJ1-2; D unresolved. V was shortened by 1 base and J by 4 bases, with 20 bases between the two germline ends. In germline, CDR1 is SGHKS, CDR2 YYEKEE (reference sequence). CDR3 length equals 17 residues. This CDR3 reads CASSLLQAPMNPYGYTF. The CDR3, as DNA: TGTGCCAGCAGCTTGTTGCAGGCCCCCATGAACCCCTATGGCTACACCTTC.

V gene TRBV5-1 combines with J gene TRBJ1-1; D may be TRBD1 (5 bases). The germline V gene encodes CDR1 SGHRS and CDR2 YFSETQ. The germline V and J ends were trimmed by 0 bases and 0 bases, with 9 bases remaining between them. The CDR3 extends over 15 amino acids. In nucleotides, the CDR3 is TGCGCCAGCAGCTTGGTTACAGGACTGAACACTGAAGCTTTCTTT. Its protein product is CASSLVTGLNTEAFF.

The chain uses TRBV9 and TRBJ2-1; D is ambiguous. The CDR3 extends over 14 amino acids. V was trimmed by 2 bases and J by 7 bases, leaving 13 bases between them. Per germline, CDR1 SGDLS and CDR2 YYNGEE. The CDR3 here is CASSVMVSSNEQFF. CDR3 nucleotides: TGTGCCAGCAGCGTGATGGTTAGTTCAAATGAGCAGTTCTTC.

This chain connects TRBV5-5 to TRBJ2-7, with 8 bases that match TRBD1. Germline assignment: CDR1 SGHKS and CDR2 YYEKEE (reference sequence). V shed 2 bases and J 2 bases; nucleotides not matched to a gene: 3. CDR3 size: 14 residues. CDR3 DNA sequence: TGTGCCAGCAGCTTACAGGGGGTTACCTACGAGCAGTACGTC. It encodes CASSLQGVTYEQYV.

This chain connects TRBV6-1 to TRBJ1-3, with D maybe TRBD1 (6 bases). Trimming pared 4 bases from V and 0 bases from J, leaving 19 bases between. The CDR3 covers 18 residues. Germline loops: CDR1 MNHNS, CDR2 SASEGT. The CDR3 DNA is TGTGCCAGCAGTGCCGGGACACTGATTTCCCTCTCTGGAAACACCATATATTTT. It specifies CASSAGTLISLSGNTIYF.

V gene TRBV18 combines with J gene TRBJ2-1; TRBD1 is a possible D gene (5 bases). Trimming pared 3 bases from V and 6 bases from J, leaving 12 bases between. The CDR3 spans 14 residues. From germline, CDR1 is KGHSH and CDR2 LQKENI. The CDR3 DNA reads TGTGCCAGCTCACCGGGGCCCTCTGGCAATGAGCAGTTCTTC. It codes for CASSPGPSGNEQFF.

This sequence joins TRBV4-3 and TRBJ2-5, with 11 bases lining up with TRBD2. Germline lookup yields CDR1 LGHNA and CDR2 YSLEER. CDR3 length: 17 residues. The V segment lost 0 bases and the J segment 3 bases; nucleotides outside the gene matches: 6. DNA for the CDR3: TGCGCCAGCAGCCAAGATGATCTAGCGGGGGGTGAAGAGACCCAGTACTTC. This sequence encodes CASSQDDLAGGEETQYF.

The chain combines TRBV19 with TRBJ1-1, with D uncertain. This CDR3 region has 13 residues. CDR1 LNHDA and CDR2 SQIVND come from the germline V gene (reference sequence). The V end lost 5 bases, the J end lost 0 bases, and 7 bases lay between the germline ends. CDR3 coding DNA: TGTGCCAGTAGTTATAGTTTGAACACTGAAGCTTTCTTT. Translation gives CASSYSLNTEAFF.

The chain carries TRBV7-9 and TRBJ2-7, with 10 bases identical to TRBD2. Germline V gives CDR1 SEHNR, CDR2 FQNEAQ (reference sequence). The CDR3 has 15 residues. Trimming took 2 bases from V and 2 from J; bases not matched to a gene: 3. In DNA form, the CDR3 reads TGTGCCAGCAGCTTATCGACTAGCGGGCCCTACGAGCAGTACGTC. It yields the protein CASSLSTSGPYEQYV.

The chain joins TRBV6-5 to TRBJ2-1, with 8 bases identical to TRBD2. After removal of 2 bases from V and 3 bases from J, the junction contained 3 bases not matched to a gene. This CDR3 region has 15 residues. The germline V gene encodes CDR1 MNHEY and CDR2 SVGAGI. The chain's CDR3 is CASSYASGYYNEQFF. For the CDR3, the DNA is TGTGCCAGCAGTTACGCTAGCGGGTACTACAATGAGCAGTTCTTC.

Turning to this clone: Other DNA sequences in this specimen translate into the identical CDR3. The chain uses TRBV30 and TRBJ1-2, with D possibly TRBD1 on 6 matching bases. The CDR3 loop spans 14 amino acids. Germline lookup yields CDR1 GTSNPN and CDR2 SVGIG (reference sequence). V was cut by 1 base and J by 4 bases, with 13 bases left in between. The CDR3 here is CAWSGTGHSYGYTF. In nucleotides, the CDR3 is TGTGCCTGGAGTGGGACGGGACACTCCTATGGCTACACCTTC.

The gene calls are TRBV5-1 and TRBJ2-5; TRBD2 agrees at 10 bases. Per germline, CDR1 SGHRS and CDR2 YFSETQ. There are 17 residues in the CDR3. The V and J ends lost 2 bases and 4 bases, in that order; junction bases with no gene match: 11. DNA for the CDR3: TGCGCCAGCAGCTTAGGTAGCGGGGGGCCCGGTACAGAGACCCAGTACTTC. Translated, it gives CASSLGSGGPGTETQYF. The whole variable domain, remainder taken from reference TRBV5-1 and TRBJ2-5, is KAGVTQTPRYLIKTRGQQVTLSCSPISGHRSVSWYQQTPGQGLQFLFEYFSETQRNKGNFPGRFSGRQFSNSRSEMNVSTLELGDSALYLCASSLGSGGPGTETQYFGPGTRLLVL.

This clone was detected only once. CDR3 sequence reads: CASSYDSSYEQYF. CDR3 nucleotides: TGTGCCAGCAGTTACGACAGCTCCTACGAGCAGTACTTC. The chain has TRBV6-5 and TRBJ2-7; possible D gene TRBD1, 5 bases. Trimming left V 2 bases short and J 0 bases short, with 5 bases between. The V gene's germline CDR1 is MNHEY and CDR2 SVGAGI. This CDR3 comprises 13 residues.

This chain's CDR3 is CASSIGGGEQYV. The CDR3 DNA is TGTGCCAGCAGCATCGGTGGGGGCGAGCAGTACGTC. The chain is built from TRBV11-2 and TRBJ2-7; D is tentatively TRBD1 or TRBD2 (5 bases each). Germline V gives CDR1 SGHAT, CDR2 FQNNGV. This CDR3 is 12 amino acids long. Trimming removed 5 bases at V and 6 bases at J, with 11 bases between.

The chain carries TRBV30 and TRBJ2-1, with TRBD2 identical over 8 bases. The CDR3 runs 15 residues. Losses at the gene ends were 2 bases for V and 1 base for J; bases not matched to a gene: 4. Germline assignment: CDR1 GTSNPN and CDR2 SVGIG (reference sequence). CDR3 bases: TGTGCCTGGAGTCGGGCTAGCGGGTCCTACAATGAGCAGTTCTTC. This gives the protein CAWSRASGSYNEQFF. The complete variable domain, with remaining parts taken from reference TRBV30 and TRBJ2-1, reads SQTIHQWPATLVQPVGSPLSLECTVEGTSNPNLYWYRQAAGRGLQLLFYSVGIGQISSEVPQNLSASRPQDRQFILSSKKLLLSDSGFYLCAWSRASGSYNEQFFGPGTRLTVL.

The gene calls are TRBV7-9 and TRBJ2-7; 10 bases are a match to TRBD1. V gave up 3 bases and J gave up 3 bases; unmatched junction bases: 8. The germline gives CDR1 SEHNR, CDR2 FQNEAQ (reference sequence). The CDR3 runs to 16 residues. The CDR3, as DNA: TGTGCCAGCAGCTTTCATACCCGGACAGGGGGCTACGAGCAGTACGTC. Amino acid sequence: CASSFHTRTGGYEQYV.

The genes are TRBV7-8 and TRBJ2-7, with 10 bases that match TRBD2. The CDR3 spans 15 residues. The germline V gene encodes CDR1 SGHVS and CDR2 FQNEAQ. Trimming cost V 5 bases and J 6 bases; bases outside gene matches: 10. CDR3 nucleotides: TGTGCCAGCAGCGAAAGAGCGGGAGGGCCAATCGAGCAGTACTTC. Its protein product is CASSERAGGPIEQYF.

J is TRBJ1-1 and V is TRBV7-3; possible D gene TRBD1, 5 bases. Germline V gene lookup returns CDR1 SGHTA and CDR2 FQGTGA. The CDR3 totals 15 residues. V was shortened by 0 bases and J by 0 bases, with 8 bases between the two germline ends. The CDR3 nucleotides read TGTGCCAGCAGCTTAACGCCAGGGTTGAACACTGAAGCTTTCTTT. It yields the protein CASSLTPGLNTEAFF.

This rearrangement joins TRBV30 to TRBJ1-4; maybe TRBD1 (5 bases). The V end was cut by 5 bases, the J end by 0 bases, with 16 bases between. The V gene's germline CDR1 is GTSNPN and CDR2 SVGIG (reference sequence). The CDR3 extends over 16 amino acids. For the CDR3, the DNA is TGTGCCTGGGGGGCACAGCCGAAAACAACTAATGAAAAACTGTTTTTT. Translated, it gives CAWGAQPKTTNEKLFF.

This clone has just one count. This chain joins TRBV7-6 and TRBJ2-7; D perhaps matches TRBD2 (5 bases). CDR1 and CDR2 (germline): SGHVS, FNYEAQ. This CDR3 has 13 amino acids. The V and J ends lost 0 bases and 7 bases respectively, with 10 bases between them. In DNA, the CDR3 is TGTGCCAGCAGCTTAGCGGGAGCTGGGGAGCAGTACTTC. It codes for CASSLAGAGEQYF.

The chain combines TRBV28 with TRBJ2-7; D remains ambiguous. The CDR3 extends over 12 amino acids. V shed 2 bases and J shed 4 bases, with 6 bases lying between them. CDR1 is MDHEN and CDR2 is SYDVKM in the germline V gene. The CDR3 DNA sequence: TGTGCCAGCAGTTTAACTGCATACGAGCAGTACTTC. This sequence encodes CASSLTAYEQYF.

This sequence joins TRBV19 and TRBJ2-1; 8 bases map to TRBD1. The CDR3 is made up of 13 amino acids. Germline values: CDR1 LNHDA, CDR2 SQIVND (reference sequence). J was trimmed by 6 bases and V by 5 bases; bases with no gene match: 3. The CDR3 region is CASSQGAVNEQFF. The CDR3 DNA reads TGTGCCAGTAGTCAGGGGGCCGTCAATGAGCAGTTCTTC. The complete variable domain, with remaining parts taken from reference TRBV19 and TRBJ2-1, reads DGGITQSPKYLFRKEGQNVTLSCEQNLNHDAMYWYRQDPGQGLRLIYYSQIVNDFQKGDIAEGYSVSREKKESFPLTVTSAQKNPTAFYLCASSQGAVNEQFFGPGTRLTVL.

The table lists this clone with a few counts. This sequence joins TRBV7-9 and TRBJ1-4; D remains unclear. V dropped 5 bases and J dropped 4 bases, with 8 bases sitting between them. This CDR3 region has 13 residues. Germline V gene sequence: CDR1 SEHNR, CDR2 FQNEAQ (reference sequence). CDR3 sequence reads: CASSAENNEKLFF. The CDR3, as DNA: TGTGCCAGCAGCGCCGAGAATAATGAAAAACTGTTTTTT.

The V and J genes are TRBV6-1 and TRBJ1-1; TRBD1 might be the D (5 bases). Germline lookup yields CDR1 MNHNS and CDR2 SASEGT. Deletions cut 5 bases from V and 5 bases from J, with 12 bases between. This CDR3 is built from 13 residues. This CDR3 is CASSPQGGTEAFF. In DNA form, the CDR3 reads TGTGCCAGCAGTCCCCAGGGTGGGACTGAAGCTTTCTTT.

V is TRBV10-3 and J is TRBJ1-1; no definite D call. CDR3 length: 15 residues. The ends were cut back, 0 bases at V and 0 bases at J, with 8 bases in the middle. Germline CDR1 ENHRY, CDR2 SYGVKD. DNA for the CDR3: TGTGCCATCAGTGAGTCGCATAGAATGAACACTGAAGCTTTCTTT. Residues: CAISESHRMNTEAFF.